Presented here are 9 T cell receptor beta chains from one specimen sequenced in a study of T and B cells in COVID-19 patients. BIOMED2 TRB-A/B primer pools were used in multiplex TRB PCR. TCRdb re-analysed the multiplex PCR reads in MiXCR, keeping a single row per CDR3 protein. The sample yields 7,000 to 9,500 distinct CDR3 sequences, 20% to 30% seen once. Blood genomic DNA input for TRB amplification was 250-500 ng. The specimen sequenced was blood. These receptors all stem from a human donor who had recovered from COVID-19.

Regarding this clonotype: One end of the junction does not line up with germline, which may come from a read error. This chain links TRBV27 with TRBJ2-7; no definite D call. From germline, CDR1 is MNHEY and CDR2 SMNVEV (reference sequence). The CDR3 is made up of 14 amino acids. In nucleotides, the CDR3 is TGCGCCAGCAGCCATCCCGGGCCAAGCTACGAGCAGTACTTC. It yields the protein CASSHPGPSYEQYF.

This clonotype was seen once. The V gene is TRBV19, the J gene TRBJ1-1; no firm D call. The V end was cut by 7 bases, the J end by 5 bases, with 14 bases between. This CDR3 is built from 13 residues. Germline CDR1 and CDR2: LNHDA and SQIVND (reference sequence). The CDR3 reads CASTSPLGTEAFF. CDR3 coding DNA: TGTGCCAGTACCTCCCCCCTAGGGACTGAAGCTTTCTTT. Based on the CDR3 plus reference TRBV19 and TRBJ1-1, the full variable domain is DGGITQSPKYLFRKEGQNVTLSCEQNLNHDAMYWYRQDPGQGLRLIYYSQIVNDFQKGDIAEGYSVSREKKESFPLTVTSAQKNPTAFYLCASTSPLGTEAFFGQGTRLTVV.

This chain uses TRBV11-1 with TRBJ2-3, with 9 bases fitting TRBD1. This CDR3 contains 18 residues. V was pared by 6 bases and J by 0 bases, with 13 bases of the junction left unmatched. CDR1 is SGHAT, CDR2 FQDESV, per germline (reference sequence). The CDR3 loop reads CASRQGAGTVESTDTQYF. The CDR3 DNA is TGTGCCAGCAGACAGGGGGCCGGGACAGTAGAAAGCACAGATACGCAGTATTTT.

The rearrangement links TRBV11-1 to TRBJ1-2, with 9 positions matching TRBD1. The V gene's germline CDR1 is SGHAT and CDR2 FQDESV (reference sequence). V lost 2 bases, J lost 8 bases, and 9 bases stayed unmatched. This CDR3 spans 15 amino acids. The chain's CDR3 is CASSLSGTGSFGYTF. In DNA, the CDR3 is TGTGCCAGCAGCTTATCCGGGACAGGGTCGTTCGGCTACACCTTC.

This clonotype is medium-sized. The CDR3 coding sequence is TGTGCCAGCAGTCCCCGGGGAGGGAACACCGGGGAGCTGTTTTTT. Protein sequence: CASSPRGGNTGELFF. The gene calls are TRBV6-2 or TRBV6-3 and TRBJ2-2, with D possibly TRBD2 on 6 matching bases. CDR3 length equals 15 residues. V was cut by 5 bases and J by 1 base, with 11 bases left in between. Germline V lookup: CDR1 MNHEY, CDR2 SVGEGT.

By sample share, this clonotype is medium-sized. J is TRBJ2-2 and V is TRBV7-6, with 7 bases fitting TRBD1. The CDR3 has 16 residues. CDR1 and CDR2 (germline): SGHVS, FNYEAQ. The ends lost 6 bases at V and 4 bases at J; junction bases unmatched: 11. Here the CDR3 reads CASSRTDRVRTGELFF. The CDR3 coding sequence is TGTGCCAGCAGTCGAACCGACAGGGTGCGCACCGGGGAGCTGTTTTTT.

This chain links TRBV19 with TRBJ2-2; possibly TRBD1 or TRBD2 for D (5 bases each). There are 14 residues in the CDR3. CDR1 and CDR2 from the germline V gene are LNHDA and SQIVND (reference sequence). Trimming removed 8 bases at V and 4 bases at J, with 14 bases between. The CDR3 is CASGPGTGTGELFF. For the CDR3, the DNA is TGTGCCAGTGGTCCCGGGACCGGCACCGGGGAGCTGTTTTTT.

By sample fraction, this clonotype is medium-sized. The chain's CDR3 is CASSPASMNSPLHF. The CDR3 DNA is TGTGCCAGCAGCCCGGCTTCTATGAATTCACCCCTCCACTTT. V usage is TRBV5-5 and J usage is TRBJ1-6; D unresolved. The CDR3 length is 14 residues. The germline V and J ends were trimmed by 4 bases and 7 bases, with 12 bases remaining between them. Germline V gene data show CDR1 as SGHKS and CDR2 as YYEKEE (reference sequence).

The chain couples TRBV11-2 to TRBJ2-1; 7 bases align to TRBD2. V was clipped by 1 base and J by 3 bases; unmatched bases: 3. From germline, CDR1 is SGHAT and CDR2 FQNNGV. CDR3 length: 15 amino acids. The DNA for the CDR3 is TGTGCCAGCAGCTTAGGGAGCGGGGTCTACAATGAGCAGTTCTTC. Its translation: CASSLGSGVYNEQFF.